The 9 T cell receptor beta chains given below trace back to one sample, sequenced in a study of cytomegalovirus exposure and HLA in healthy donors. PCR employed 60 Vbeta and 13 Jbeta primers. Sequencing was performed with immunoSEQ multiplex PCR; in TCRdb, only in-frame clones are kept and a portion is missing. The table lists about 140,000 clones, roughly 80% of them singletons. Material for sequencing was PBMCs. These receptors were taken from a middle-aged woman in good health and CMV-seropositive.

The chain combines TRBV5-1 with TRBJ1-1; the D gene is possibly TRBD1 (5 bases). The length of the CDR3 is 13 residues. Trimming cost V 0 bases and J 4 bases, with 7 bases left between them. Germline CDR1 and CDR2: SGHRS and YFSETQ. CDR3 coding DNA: TGCGCCAGCAGCTTGGAAGGGGTCACTGAAGCTTTCTTT. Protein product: CASSLEGVTEAFF.

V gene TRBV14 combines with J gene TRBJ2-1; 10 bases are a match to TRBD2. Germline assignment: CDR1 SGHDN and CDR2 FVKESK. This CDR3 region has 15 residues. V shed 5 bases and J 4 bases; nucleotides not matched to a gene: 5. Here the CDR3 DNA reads TGTGCCAGCAGCTCTAGCGGGGGACTTTACAATGAGCAGTTCTTC. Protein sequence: CASSSSGGLYNEQFF. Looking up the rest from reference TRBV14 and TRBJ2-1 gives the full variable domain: EAGVTQFPSHSVIEKGQTVTLRCDPISGHDNLYWYRRVMGKEIKFLLHFVKESKQDESGMPNNRFLAERTGGTYSTLKVQPAELEDSGVYFCASSSSGGLYNEQFFGPGTRLTVL.

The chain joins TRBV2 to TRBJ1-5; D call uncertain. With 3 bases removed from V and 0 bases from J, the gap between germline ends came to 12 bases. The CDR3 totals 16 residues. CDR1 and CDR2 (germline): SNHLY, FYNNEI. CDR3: CASSDAGGGSNQPQHF. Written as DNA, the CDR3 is TGTGCCAGCAGTGACGCGGGAGGTGGTAGCAATCAGCCCCAGCATTTT.

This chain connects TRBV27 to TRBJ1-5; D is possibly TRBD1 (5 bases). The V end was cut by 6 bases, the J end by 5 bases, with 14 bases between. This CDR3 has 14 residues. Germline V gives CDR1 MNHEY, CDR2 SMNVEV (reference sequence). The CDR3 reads CASRWRGSDQPQHF. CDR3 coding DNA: TGTGCCAGCAGATGGAGGGGTTCCGATCAGCCCCAGCATTTT.

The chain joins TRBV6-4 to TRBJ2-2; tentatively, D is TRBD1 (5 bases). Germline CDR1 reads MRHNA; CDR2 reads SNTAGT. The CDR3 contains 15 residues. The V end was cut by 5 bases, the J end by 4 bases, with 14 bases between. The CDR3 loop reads CASSPDMIPTGELFF. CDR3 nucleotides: TGTGCCAGCAGTCCGGACATGATCCCCACCGGGGAGCTGTTTTTT.

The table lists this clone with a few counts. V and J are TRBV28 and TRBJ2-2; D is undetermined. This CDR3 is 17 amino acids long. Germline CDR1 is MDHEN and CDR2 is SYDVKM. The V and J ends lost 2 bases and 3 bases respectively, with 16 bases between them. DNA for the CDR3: TGTGCCAGCAGTTTAATCGGTGTAGCAGTTCACACCGGGGAGCTGTTTTTT. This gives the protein CASSLIGVAVHTGELFF.

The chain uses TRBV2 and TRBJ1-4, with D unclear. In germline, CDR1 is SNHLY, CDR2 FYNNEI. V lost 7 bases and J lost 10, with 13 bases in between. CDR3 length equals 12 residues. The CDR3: CASTEGPGKLFF. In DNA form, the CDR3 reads TGTGCCAGCACCGAAGGCCCGGGAAAACTGTTTTTT.

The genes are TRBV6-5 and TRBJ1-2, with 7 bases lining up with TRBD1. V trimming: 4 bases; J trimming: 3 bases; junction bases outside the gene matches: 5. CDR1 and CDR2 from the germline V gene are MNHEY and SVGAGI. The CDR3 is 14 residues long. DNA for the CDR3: TGTGCCAGCAGTTTAACAGGGGTTGACTATGGCTACACCTTC. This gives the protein CASSLTGVDYGYTF.

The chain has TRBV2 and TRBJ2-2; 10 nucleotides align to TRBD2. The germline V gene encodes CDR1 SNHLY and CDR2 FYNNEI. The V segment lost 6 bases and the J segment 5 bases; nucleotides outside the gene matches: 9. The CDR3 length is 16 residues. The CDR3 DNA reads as TGTGCCAGCAGGGCGGCTAGCGGGAGAGGTACCGGGGAGCTGTTTTTT. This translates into CASRAASGRGTGELFF.